This TCR beta chain was sequenced for a study of blood T cell repertoires in COVID-19 (dated by TCRdb to the early 2020s). As for the study more broadly: Samples from collaborators originated in the United States, Italy and Spain and spanned both the acute and convalescent phases of COVID-19. The prospective study material was composed of cDNA or gDNA derived from T cells, B-cell-depleted T cells, or PBMCs. The dataset comprised deeply sampled blood TCRbeta repertoires from subjects exposed to, actively infected with, or recovered from COVID-19. The repertoires were released in a freely available public database meant as a resource for research on the immune response to SARS-CoV-2. The samples were drawn from the first 160 participants of the ongoing ImmuneRACE study and from 1,254 subjects provided by 6 global collaborators. A de-identified subject ID, COVID-19 status, age in years and sex were almost always included in the sample metadata. Where available, HLA class I and class II types were obtained from metadata supplied by the sample provider rather than from assay-based typing. Findings and caveats that apply to the study as a whole: The amount of clinical and demographic metadata varied by source and participant and was provided uncurated.

TCRbeta CDR3 regions were amplified from genomic DNA using the immunoSEQ Assay, a bias-controlled multiplex PCR. The published analysis was carried out like this. The number of nucleated cells in each sample was estimated by amplification of reference gene primers within the assay. Sequence reads were collapsed and filtered to measure the absolute abundance of every unique TCRbeta CDR3 rearrangement. For each sample, productive Simpson clonality was calculated by taking the square root of Simpson's diversity index across productive rearrangements. Sourced from immuneACCESS, this table was stored by TCRdb with only in-frame sequences that have V and J called. A share of the clones is absent; for the studies checked, an unresolved V gene accounts for under half, and the remainder has no known explanation. V, J and clone size are those of that table, while D and trimming were read from the DNA. The sample has roughly 380,000 clones on record, more than 75% of them singletons. Around 1.3% of the sample is in the top ten clones.

V trim: 1 base; J trim: 1 base; unmatched bases: 6. The cysteine opens and the phenylalanine closes a CDR3 of 15 amino acids. The sequence is cut down to CDR3 DNA, 45 bases in frame from base 1. Sequences GTSNPN (CDR1) and SVGIG (CDR2) are obtained from the germline V gene (reference sequence). In the prospective study, participants were about 18 to 90 years old, resided in about two dozen geographic areas of the United States, and were enrolled through a virtual design. In the prospective study, participants were assigned to cohorts based on the clinical history participants reported in a screening survey and a study questionnaire. ImmuneRACE Cohort 3 recovered participants were defined by two consecutive negative NP/OP PCR tests, healthcare professional clearance, or symptom resolution. In the prospective study, mobile phlebotomists collected whole blood, serum and a nasopharyngeal or oropharyngeal swab from each participant. Prospective study participants could optionally give additional blood draws and questionnaires over a roughly two-month period. Blood samples from the prospective study were shipped frozen or at room temperature prior to DNA extraction.

With regard to this clone: Its specific antigen is unknown. Base qualities were left out, and no much larger clone turns up one base away.

In this chain, TRBV30 is recombined with TRBJ1-1; TRBD1 fits 7 bases in the junction. The sequence was collected from a man aged 25 to 40 who had recovered from COVID-19. The sequenced sample was PBMCs or T cells enriched from blood (not recorded which). The CDR3 loop reads CAWSDAGTENTEAFF. The base sequence is TGTGCCTGGAGTGACGCCGGGACAGAGAACACTGAAGCTTTCTTT.